A selection of T cell receptor beta chains follows, all from one sample in a study of CD8 T cells in Susac syndrome. TCRdb analysed the immunoSEQ multiplex PCR reads with MiXCR anew, one entry per CDR3 protein. The sample yields about 300,000 distinct CDR3 sequences, 70% to 90% seen once. Sequencing was performed on CD8+ T cells from PBMCs. Source of these receptors: a human donor with multiple sclerosis. The CDR3 runs from the conserved cysteine through the conserved F or W. D genes are given only for firm matches. Clone size is stated in some rows and not others, as once, few, many or a class when expanded.

V	J	D	length	size	DNA	CDR3
TRBV5-1	TRBJ1-2	TRBD1	16	-	TGCGCCAGCAGCTTGGATACAGGGGGCGGTGGTTATGGCTACACCTTC	CASSLDTGGGGYGYTF
TRBV11-2	TRBJ2-1	TRBD2	19	-	TGTGCCAGCAGCTTACTGGCTAGCGGGAAAGGGCTGGGATACAATGAGCAGTTCTTC	CASSLLASGKGLGYNEQFF
TRBV4-2	TRBJ2-3	TRBD2	15	-	TGTGCCAGCAGCTCCGCGGGGGATGCCACAGATACGCAGTATTTT	CASSSAGDATDTQYF
TRBV4-3	TRBJ2-4	-	15	-	TGCGCCAGCAGCCAATCTTCGACCGGAATGGGCATTCAGTACTTC	CASSQSSTGMGIQYF
TRBV19	TRBJ1-2	-	14	once	TGTGCCAGTAGTATACCCCCGGACTATGATGGCTACACCTTC	CASSIPPDYDGYTF
TRBV5-1	TRBJ2-7	-	13	-	TGCGCCAGCAGCCTGGGTTCTGGGATGGAGCAGTACTTC	CASSLGSGMEQYF
TRBV30	TRBJ2-2	-	15	-	TGTGCCTGGAGTGTACACACAGAGTCGGCCGGGGAGCTGTTTTTT	CAWSVHTESAGELFF
TRBV4-1	TRBJ1-1	TRBD1	15	-	TGCGCCAGCAGCCTTACACAGGGGGCAAACACTGAAGCTTTCTTT	CASSLTQGANTEAFF
TRBV11-2	TRBJ2-1	-	15	-	TGTGCCAGCAGCCCCCTGGGGGACGTCTACAATGAGCAGTTCTTC	CASSPLGDVYNEQFF
TRBV6-2/TRBV6-3	TRBJ2-7	TRBD1	15	-	TGTGCCAGCAGCGTCGGGACAGCAAACATTTACGAGCAGTACTTC	CASSVGTANIYEQYF
TRBV27	TRBJ2-7	-	13	-	TGTGCCAGCAGTTCCAGGCCGGCTGGGGAGCAGTACTTC	CASSSRPAGEQYF
TRBV4-1	TRBJ2-7	TRBD2	17	-	TGCGCCAGCAGCCAAAAGACTAGCGGGTCCTTCTCCTACGAGCAGTACTTC	CASSQKTSGSFSYEQYF
TRBV7-6	TRBJ2-5	-	17	-	TGTGCCAGCAGCTTACTAAGACCACTTAATATCAACGAGACCCAGTACTTC	CASSLLRPLNINETQYF
TRBV19	TRBJ2-2	-	15	-	TGTGCCAGTAGTATAGCTGGACACAACACCGGGGAGCTGTTTTTT	CASSIAGHNTGELFF
TRBV24-1	TRBJ2-2	-	17	-	TGTGCCACCAGTGATTTGAGGGTCTCAACTGGGACCGGGGAGCTGTTTTTT	CATSDLRVSTGTGELFF
TRBV7-6	TRBJ2-6	-	15	-	TGTGCCAGCAGCGCTATCGTCTCTGGGGCCAACGTCCTGACTTTC	CASSAIVSGANVLTF
TRBV5-4	TRBJ2-5	-	14	-	TGTGCCAGCAGCTTGGGCCTCAGGAAAGAGACCCAGTACTTC	CASSLGLRKETQYF
TRBV6-2/TRBV6-3	TRBJ2-1	TRBD2	16	-	TGTGCCAGCAGCTGGGGGGAGGGAAGCTCCTACAATGAGCAGTTCTTC	CASSWGEGSSYNEQFF
TRBV20-1	TRBJ2-1	-	11	-	TGCAGTGCAGATCAGGACAATGAGCAGTTCTTC	CSADQDNEQFF
TRBV7-3	TRBJ2-1	-	13	few	TGTGCCAGCAGTGATGACTCCTACAATGAGCAGTTCTTC	CASSDDSYNEQFF